This T cell receptor (beta chain) was profiled in a study of T cell responses to AZD1222 COVID-19 vaccine. Study-wide background: Second-dose intervals of approximately 4 or approximately 12 weeks were pooled.

TCRdb keeps only in-frame clones here, not all; method: immunoSEQ multiplex PCR. The data contain tens of thousands of clones, approximately 80% of them seen just once; the ten biggest clones take up 15% to 20%. Points from the study as a whole: Females made up more of the donors, who were largely white British, and clonal diversity may have come out too low.

Trimming took off 5 bases at V and 1 base at J, with 14 bases between the two ends. Per the germline V gene, CDR1 is SGHVS and CDR2 is FQNEAQ. The CDR3 has 15 amino acids. Comment on this clone: Antigen unknown.

The chain uses TRBV7-8 and TRBJ1-2; D call uncertain. This material consisted of peripheral blood, taken on day 0 of AZD1222 vaccination. This sequence originates from an adult in good health. CDR3 loop: CASSVGWEFNYGYTF. The CDR3, as DNA: TGTGCCAGCAGCGTAGGATGGGAGTTTAACTATGGCTACACCTTC. Looking up the rest from reference TRBV7-8 and TRBJ1-2 gives the full variable domain: GAGVSQSPRYKVAKRGQDVALRCDPISGHVSLFWYQQALGQGPEFLTYFQNEAQLDKSGLPSDRFFAERPEGSVSTLKIQRTQQEDSAVYLCASSVGWEFNYGYTFGSGTRLTVV.